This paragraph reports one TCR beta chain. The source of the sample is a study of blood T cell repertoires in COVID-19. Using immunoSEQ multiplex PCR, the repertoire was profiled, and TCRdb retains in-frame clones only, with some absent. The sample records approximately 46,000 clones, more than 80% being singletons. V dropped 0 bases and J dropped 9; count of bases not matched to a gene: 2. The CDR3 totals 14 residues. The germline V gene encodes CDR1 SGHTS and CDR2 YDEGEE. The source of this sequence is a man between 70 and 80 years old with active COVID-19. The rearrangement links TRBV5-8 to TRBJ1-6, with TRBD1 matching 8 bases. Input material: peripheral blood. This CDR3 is CASSLDRGSSPLHF. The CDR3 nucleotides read TGTGCCAGCAGCTTGGACAGGGGGAGTTCACCCCTCCACTTT.